The source of this T cell receptor (beta chain) is a study of T cells after yellow fever vaccination. Whole-study findings and limits: Only a minor proportion of clonotypes was detected across both CD4 and CD8 compartments. Post-booster repertoires again held most primary-vaccination clones (about 95% CD4, about 90% CD8). Abundant bulk-population clonotypes could contaminate the FACS-sorted repertoires.

At least ten counts were recorded for this clonotype. What it binds is unknown. Universal primer sites and UMIs were introduced during 5'RACE template-switching synthesis of TCR cDNA. TCRdb passed the 5' RACE reads through MiXCR, listing each CDR3 protein once. The data show 200,000 to 250,000 distinct CDR3 sequences, with roughly 3% seen just once and around 3.3% held by the top ten. Germline-derived CDR1 and CDR2 are SGHRS and YFSETQ. The CDR3 has 11 residues. V was clipped by 0 bases and J by 12 bases, with 7 bases between them. The origin of this receptor is a man younger than 35 who received the YFV17D yellow fever vaccine. The chain is built from TRBV5-1 and TRBJ2-1; tentative D call: TRBD1 (5 bases). The specimen comprised CD4+ T cells sorted from PBMCs, sampled 10 days after the yellow fever booster vaccination. Written as DNA, the CDR3 is TGCGCCAGCAGCTTGGAAGGGGCGCAGTTCTTC. It encodes CASSLEGAQFF. The variable domain in full, completed from reference TRBV5-1 and TRBJ2-1, reads KAGVTQTPRYLIKTRGQQVTLSCSPISGHRSVSWYQQTPGQGLQFLFEYFSETQRNKGNFPGRFSGRQFSNSRSEMNVSTLELGDSALYLCASSLEGAQFFGPGTRLTVL.